A selection of T cell receptor beta chains follows, all from one sample in a study of blood T cell repertoires in COVID-19. Data came from immunoSEQ multiplex PCR; TCRdb stores just in-frame clones and leaves some out. The data contain more than 300,000 clones, around 91% of them singletons. The sequenced material came from peripheral blood. These receptors were obtained from a woman in her thirties or forties with COVID-19, enrolled during active disease. Each CDR3 is given with its conserved first and last residue. Fields, in order: J gene, V gene, D gene, clone size, CDR3 DNA, CDR3 protein. A D gene is named only where the DNA matches it firmly. Size is stated for part of the rows, as once, few or many counts, or as a class when the clone is expanded.

TRBJ1-5,TRBV6-4,.,.,TGTGCCAGCAGTGTAGTGGGAGGGGGCAATCAGCCCCAGCATTTT,CASSVVGGGNQPQHF
TRBJ2-1,TRBV5-5,TRBD2,.,TGTGCCAGCAGCTTTCGGACTAGCGGGAACAATGAGCAGTTCTTC,CASSFRTSGNNEQFF
TRBJ1-3,TRBV27,TRBD1,.,TGTGCCAGCAGGACGGGACAGATCGGAAACACCATATATTTT,CASRTGQIGNTIYF
TRBJ1-1,TRBV3-1/TRBV3-2,.,.,TGTGCCAGCAGCCAGATACAGGGTAGAACTGAAGCTTTCTTT,CASSQIQGRTEAFF
TRBJ2-4,TRBV3-1/TRBV3-2,.,.,TGTGCCAGCAGCCTTTTAGGGGACTCGAAAAACATTCAGTACTTC,CASSLLGDSKNIQYF
TRBJ2-1,TRBV9,.,.,TGTGCCAGCAGCGTAGCGGGTCGCCCTGAGCAGTTCTTC,CASSVAGRPEQFF
TRBJ1-5,TRBV7-9,TRBD1,once,TGTGCCAGCAGCTCCATGGACAGGGATCAGCCCCAGCATTTT,CASSSMDRDQPQHF
TRBJ2-2,TRBV5-1,.,.,TGCGCCAGCAGCCTGAACACCGGGGAGCTGTTTTTT,CASSLNTGELFF
TRBJ1-2,TRBV21-1,.,.,TGTGCCAGCAGCAACCCTAACGTACAGGGGGCGAGAGGCTACACCTTC,CASSNPNVQGARGYTF
TRBJ2-7,TRBV6-5,TRBD1,.,TGTGCCAGCAGTCAGGTCGGACAGGGAGGCTACGAGCAGTACTTC,CASSQVGQGGYEQYF
TRBJ2-3,TRBV9,TRBD1,once,TGTGCCAGCAGCGTAGCTACCAGGGACAGGGCTAGCACAGATACGCAGTATTTT,CASSVATRDRASTDTQYF
TRBJ1-4,TRBV5-1,.,.,TGCGCCAGCAGCTTGGAAGGGGCAGGTGAAAAACTGTTTTTT,CASSLEGAGEKLFF
TRBJ1-3,TRBV18,.,.,TGTGCCAGCTCACCTAGGGACACGATCTCTGGAAACACCATATATTTT,CASSPRDTISGNTIYF
TRBJ1-1,TRBV19,.,.,TGTGCCAGTAGTCCGACACAGGGGAACACTGAAGCTTTCTTT,CASSPTQGNTEAFF
TRBJ1-6,TRBV6-5,TRBD1,.,TGTGCCAGCAGTTACTTACAGGGGGATAATTCACCCCTCCACTTT,CASSYLQGDNSPLHF
TRBJ2-7,TRBV28,.,.,TGTGCCAGCAGTTTCTCTCGTCTCGAGCAGTACTTC,CASSFSRLEQYF
TRBJ1-5,TRBV7-9,.,.,TGTGCCAGCAGCCCCCATCGTCGGGGTCAGGATCAGCCCCAGCATTTT,CASSPHRRGQDQPQHF
TRBJ2-3,TRBV29-1,.,.,TGCAGCGCTCGGGAGTCTCTCACAGATACGCAGTATTTT,CSARESLTDTQYF
TRBJ1-3,TRBV9,.,.,TGTGCCAGCAGCGTAAGGGGCTCCGGAAACACCATATATTTT,CASSVRGSGNTIYF
TRBJ1-5,TRBV6-6,TRBD1,.,TGTGCCAGCAGTTACGGACAGGGGGCCCCTCAGCCCCAGCATTTT,CASSYGQGAPQPQHF
TRBJ1-1,TRBV28,.,few,TGTGCCAGCAGTTTAGAGGTTTTGGAGGGCGGGACTGAAGCTTTCTTT,CASSLEVLEGGTEAFF
TRBJ1-1,TRBV28,.,few,TGTGCCAGCAGTCTACCTCAACAGGGTGATTATACTGAAGCTTTCTTT,CASSLPQQGDYTEAFF
TRBJ2-6,TRBV7-9,.,.,TGTGCCAGCAGCCCACAGGGTTTCCGTCCTGGGGCCAACGTCCTGACTTTC,CASSPQGFRPGANVLTF
TRBJ2-7,TRBV7-9,.,once,TGTGCCAGCAGCTTACTACCAGGGGCCAACGAGCAGTACTTC,CASSLLPGANEQYF
TRBJ1-1,TRBV15,.,.,TGTGCCACCAGCAGAGATCGGTCTGAAGCTTTCTTT,CATSRDRSEAFF
TRBJ2-1,TRBV28,TRBD2,.,TGTGCCAGCAGTCCCAGGTGGGAAGTAAGCGGGAGGGCTTGGAATGAGCAGTTCTTC,CASSPRWEVSGRAWNEQFF
TRBJ2-1,TRBV29-1,TRBD2,.,TGCACTGCGGGGGGGAGAGACAATGAGCAGTTCTTC,CTAGGRDNEQFF
TRBJ2-1,TRBV24-1,.,.,TGTGCCACCAGTCAAAACAATGAGCAGTTCTTC,CATSQNNEQFF
TRBJ2-2,TRBV4-3,.,once,TGCGCCAGCAGCCAATCATTCCCCCCCGGGGAGCTGTTTTTT,CASSQSFPPGELFF
TRBJ1-6,TRBV3-1/TRBV3-2,.,.,TGTGCCAGCAGCCTCTTAACCGGGGGTCATGATTCACCCCTCCACTTT,CASSLLTGGHDSPLHF
TRBJ2-7,TRBV11-2,.,.,TGTGCCAGCAGCCCGGACAGATACTACGAGCAGTACTTC,CASSPDRYYEQYF
TRBJ1-1,TRBV6-5,TRBD1,few,TGTGCCAGCAGTTACCCCGGGACAGGGGAGGGCACTGAAGCTTTCTTT,CASSYPGTGEGTEAFF
TRBJ2-3,TRBV7-8,TRBD1,.,TGTGCCAGCAGAAAACAGCCCCGACAGGGATGGAGCACAGATACGCAGTATTTT,CASRKQPRQGWSTDTQYF
TRBJ1-1,TRBV27,.,.,TGTGCCAGCAGTTCACCGGGTTCGGTGGCTGAAGCTTTCTTT,CASSSPGSVAEAFF
TRBJ2-5,TRBV6-6,.,.,TGTGCCAGCAGCCCCCGGGACACCCAAGAGACCCAGTACTTC,CASSPRDTQETQYF
TRBJ2-5,TRBV24-1,.,.,TGTGCCGCCAGTGATGCCAGGGGTGAGGGAGAGACCCAGTACTTC,CAASDARGEGETQYF
TRBJ2-3,TRBV24-1,TRBD1,.,TGTGCCACCGCTGGGACAGTCGGGGTGACAGATACGCAGTATTTT,CATAGTVGVTDTQYF
TRBJ1-5,TRBV30,.,.,TGTGCCTGGAGCCCTAACGGGGTTCAGCCCCAGCATTTT,CAWSPNGVQPQHF
TRBJ2-7,TRBV27,TRBD1,.,TGTGCCAGCAGCCCCCCGGGACAGGGAAACTCCTACGAGCAGTACTTC,CASSPPGQGNSYEQYF
TRBJ2-7,TRBV28,.,.,TGTGCCAGCGGGGCTGCCCGGGAGTTCTACGAGCAGTACTTC,CASGAAREFYEQYF
TRBJ2-6,TRBV5-6,TRBD1,.,TGTGCCAGCAGCTTTGACAGGGTGGGGGCCAACGTCCTGACTTTC,CASSFDRVGANVLTF
TRBJ2-4,TRBV5-6,TRBD2,.,TGTGCCAGCAGCTTACAAGTCGGGACTAGCAGTCGAAACATTCAGTACTTC,CASSLQVGTSSRNIQYF
TRBJ2-1,TRBV7-3,TRBD2,.,TGTGCCAGCAGCTTAAGGCGGGGGGTAGACAATGAGCAGTTCTTC,CASSLRRGVDNEQFF
TRBJ1-6,TRBV5-6,.,.,TGTGCCAGCAGCTTGGGACGGAGTTACAATTCACCCCTCCACTTT,CASSLGRSYNSPLHF
TRBJ1-1,TRBV28,TRBD1,.,TGTGCCAGCAGTTCCCCATCCGGGACAGGGACCGCTGAAGCTTTCTTT,CASSSPSGTGTAEAFF
TRBJ1-3,TRBV5-4,.,.,TGTGCCAGCAGCCCTTTGGGGGCCGGATCTGGAAACACCATATATTTT,CASSPLGAGSGNTIYF
TRBJ2-7,TRBV5-1,.,.,TGCGCCAGCAGCTGGGCCGACCACTCCTACGAGCAGTACTTC,CASSWADHSYEQYF
TRBJ2-5,TRBV6-2/TRBV6-3,TRBD2,once,TGTGCCAGCAATTACCTACTAGCGGGGCAAGAGACCCAGTACTTC,CASNYLLAGQETQYF